The clone carrying this T cell receptor (beta chain) was counted a few times. Blood libraries mostly used 450 to 550 ng genomic DNA, six replicates each. Measured with immunoSEQ multiplex PCR; TCRdb has only the in-frame clones, and not every one. The sample consists of around 13,000 clones, less than 85% of them appearing once. In germline, CDR1 is SEHNR, CDR2 FQNEAQ (reference sequence). The ends were cut back, 5 bases at V and 0 bases at J, with 8 bases in the middle. The CDR3 has 13 residues. The time point: after neoadjuvant nivolumab, at surgical resection. This entry belongs to a study of neoadjuvant anti-PD-1 for oral cavity cancer.

The receptor's source is a person between 40 and 85 years old with oral cavity squamous cell carcinoma. The V gene is TRBV7-9, the J gene TRBJ2-7; D is ambiguous. The sample was PBMCs, taken after nivolumab (anti-PD-1) treatment. The CDR3 reads CASSTQSSYEQYF. For the CDR3, the DNA is TGTGCCAGCAGCACACAGAGCTCCTACGAGCAGTACTTC.